These 10 T cell receptor beta chains share one sample of origin, sequenced in a study of shared clonotypes between healthy human individuals. Repertoires were generated with immunoSEQ multiplex PCR, while TCRdb's copy carries only in-frame clones and drops some. The table records a few million clones, around 90% of them present only once. The sequenced sample consisted of naive CD4+ T cells from PBMCs. Subset given: CD45RA+ positively selected. The receptors were gathered from a man between 18 and 29 years old in good health. Some clones in this sample may be carry-over from other donors' samples.

This sequence joins TRBV28 and TRBJ1-5; tentatively, D is TRBD1 (5 bases). CDR1 and CDR2 from the germline V gene are MDHEN and SYDVKM. This CDR3 is built from 15 residues. Trimming took off 1 base at V and 3 bases at J, with 10 bases between the two ends. CDR3 nucleotides: TGTGCCAGCAGTTTATCCGGGACCCCCAATCAGCCCCAGCATTTT. Residues: CASSLSGTPNQPQHF.

The chain employs TRBV5-4 and TRBJ2-5; D may correspond to TRBD1 or TRBD2 (5 bases each). The CDR3 runs 14 residues. Germline V gene lookup returns CDR1 SGHNT and CDR2 YYREEE (reference sequence). V was pared by 4 bases and J by 4 bases, with 14 bases between. The chain's CDR3 is CASSSAGTTETQYF. CDR3 DNA: TGTGCCAGCAGCAGCGCCGGGACCACAGAGACCCAGTACTTC.

This chain joins TRBV18 and TRBJ1-5, with D possibly TRBD1 on 5 matching bases. This CDR3 contains 14 residues. CDR1 is KGHSH and CDR2 is LQKENI in the germline V gene. Trimming removed 5 bases at V and 0 bases at J, with 8 bases between. The DNA for the CDR3 is TGTGCCAGCTCAGAAGGGGTTAGCAATCAGCCCCAGCATTTT. This translates into CASSEGVSNQPQHF.

This clone was seen only once. This chain links TRBV10-3 with TRBJ2-7; a weak D match, TRBD1 (6 bases). This CDR3 contains 14 residues. V lost 10 bases, J lost 2 bases, and 18 bases lay in between. The germline V gene has CDR1 ENHRY and CDR2 SYGVKD. CDR3: CATETGTRTYEQYF. CDR3 in DNA: TGTGCCACGGAGACTGGGACAAGGACCTACGAGCAGTACTTC.

This clone appeared once. The chain combines TRBV4-2 with TRBJ1-3; 9 nucleotides agree with TRBD1. Trimming at V came to 0 bases and at J to 0 bases, leaving 6 bases not matched to a gene. Per germline, CDR1 LGHNA and CDR2 YNFKEQ. The CDR3 loop spans 18 amino acids. CDR3 sequence: CASSQEGTGSHSGNTIYF. DNA for the CDR3: TGTGCCAGCAGCCAAGAAGGGACAGGGTCTCACTCTGGAAACACCATATATTTT.

The rearrangement uses TRBV11-2 and TRBJ2-1; no definite D call. This CDR3 region has 15 residues. Trimming cost V 6 bases and J 0 bases, with 12 bases left between them. Germline V CDR1 and CDR2: SGHAT, FQNNGV. The CDR3 loop reads CASSSRYNSYNEQFF. The CDR3 coding sequence is TGTGCCAGCAGTAGCAGGTATAACTCCTACAATGAGCAGTTCTTC.

V is TRBV28 and J is TRBJ1-1; D is undetermined. Germline CDR1 MDHEN, CDR2 SYDVKM. The CDR3 has 12 residues. V was pared by 6 bases and J by 10 bases, with 15 bases between. The CDR3 DNA reads TGTGCCAGCAGCATCCCAGGAGGGCGAGCTTTCTTT. Its translation is CASSIPGGRAFF.

V is TRBV2 and J is TRBJ2-2; 7 nucleotides match TRBD1. CDR1 SNHLY and CDR2 FYNNEI come from the germline V gene. V gave up 8 bases and J gave up 4 bases; unmatched junction bases: 10. This CDR3 spans 15 amino acids. CDR3 sequence: CASSGQAGGTGELFF. The CDR3 bases are TGTGCCAGCTCTGGTCAGGCAGGGGGCACCGGGGAGCTGTTTTTT.

This clone was recorded only once. Other DNA sequences in the same sample also yield this CDR3. The chain employs TRBV5-1 and TRBJ1-1; tentatively, D is TRBD1 (5 bases). The CDR3 is 14 amino acids. Trimming shortened V by 3 bases and J by 0 bases, and 9 bases separated the two germline ends. Germline V gives CDR1 SGHRS, CDR2 YFSETQ. CDR3 nucleotide sequence: TGCGCCAGCAGCTCGGGGGAAATGAACACTGAAGCTTTCTTT. Its protein product is CASSSGEMNTEAFF.

The J gene is TRBJ2-7, the V gene TRBV18; tentative D call: TRBD2 (6 bases). V was cut by 3 bases and J by 2 bases, with 14 bases left in between. The CDR3 is made up of 15 amino acids. Germline CDR1 is KGHSH and CDR2 is LQKENI. CDR3 DNA sequence: TGTGCCAGCTCACCCGGCAGCGGGCCGACCTACGAGCAGTACTTC. It codes for CASSPGSGPTYEQYF.